This T cell receptor (beta chain) was profiled in a study of cytomegalovirus exposure and HLA in healthy donors. Study in general: Falling in the Caucasian-associated ancestry cluster were 81% of under 500 genotyped donors.

On this clone itself: What it recognizes is unknown.

Researchers ran the PCR with 60 Vbeta and 13 Jbeta primers. In the original analysis: It was a later analysis that counted 79 million or so unique TCR beta chains, of which some 9.9 million were shared. The method was immunoSEQ multiplex PCR; TCRdb's version includes in-frame clones alone and lacks a portion of them. The V and J calls and clone size come from that table; D and trimming were worked out from the DNA. The data contain 90,000 to 120,000 clones, 74% of them singletons. The study, taken as a whole, reports: Later analysis suggested most CMV-associated TCR beta chains were HLA-restricted. Information on immune exposure was restricted to one variable (CMV serostatus).

J was trimmed by 4 bases and V by 7 bases; bases with no gene match: 6. The germline V gene encodes CDR1 MNHNS and CDR2 SASEGT. The CDR3 spans 14 residues. The chain uses TRBV6-1 and TRBJ2-7; 11 nucleotides agree with TRBD1. The sequence was collected from a man aged 45 to 65 in good health and CMV-seropositive. Source material: PBMCs. The CDR3: CASIRDRGRYEQYF. For the CDR3, the DNA is TGTGCCAGCATCCGGGACAGGGGGAGGTACGAGCAGTACTTC.